The rows below give T cell receptor beta chains drawn from one sample of a study of lymphopenia after photon versus proton radiotherapy. TCRdb's copy holds only in-frame clones and misses some; the assay was immunoSEQ multiplex PCR. The sample holds 55,000 to 70,000 clones, under 95% seen once. Material: peripheral blood, obtained from a patient treated with photon-based radiotherapy. These receptors were obtained from an older woman with pancreatic cancer. Each CDR3 is given with its conserved first and last residue. Fields, in order: J gene, D gene, V gene, clone size, CDR3 DNA, CDR3 protein. The D gene is left open where the match is weak. Where a row states a size, it is once, few, many or the class of an expanded clone; other rows omit it.

j_gene: TRBJ2-3
d_gene: TRBD1
v_gene: TRBV29-1
abundance: -
CDR3nt: TGCAGCGTTAGGACAGGGGGGGGCACAGATACGCAGTATTTT
CDR3aa: CSVRTGGGTDTQYF

j_gene: TRBJ1-1
d_gene: -
v_gene: TRBV6-6
abundance: -
CDR3nt: TGTGCCAGCAGTCTGGCAGCCATGAACACTGAAGCTTTCTTT
CDR3aa: CASSLAAMNTEAFF

j_gene: TRBJ1-3
d_gene: -
v_gene: TRBV6-5
abundance: -
CDR3nt: TGTGCCAGCAGTAAAGCGGGATCTGGAAACACCATATATTTT
CDR3aa: CASSKAGSGNTIYF

j_gene: TRBJ2-1
d_gene: -
v_gene: TRBV4-3
abundance: -
CDR3nt: TGCGCCAGCAGCCAAGATGGCGCTTTAGCCGGTGAGCAGTTCTTC
CDR3aa: CASSQDGALAGEQFF

j_gene: TRBJ2-7
d_gene: -
v_gene: TRBV7-9
abundance: -
CDR3nt: TGTGCCAGCAGCCCCGATGGATACGTCTACGAGCAGTACTTC
CDR3aa: CASSPDGYVYEQYF

j_gene: TRBJ1-4
d_gene: -
v_gene: TRBV27
abundance: -
CDR3nt: TGTGCCAGCAGTTTAAGTCGAAGGCTTTTT
CDR3aa: CASSLSRRLF

j_gene: TRBJ1-1
d_gene: -
v_gene: TRBV7-2
abundance: -
CDR3nt: TGTGCCAGCAGGGTATCAGGGCAGAACACTGAAGCTTTCTTT
CDR3aa: CASRVSGQNTEAFF

j_gene: TRBJ2-7
d_gene: TRBD2
v_gene: TRBV6-4
abundance: -
CDR3nt: TGTGCCAGCAGAGCCGGCACTAGCGGTCCCTACGAGCAGTACTTC
CDR3aa: CASRAGTSGPYEQYF

j_gene: TRBJ2-2
d_gene: -
v_gene: TRBV7-7
abundance: -
CDR3nt: TGTGCTAGCAGCTTAGCAGCGAACACCGGGGAGCTGTTTTTT
CDR3aa: CASSLAANTGELFF

j_gene: TRBJ1-3
d_gene: -
v_gene: TRBV11-2
abundance: -
CDR3nt: TGTGCCAGCAGCTTAACAGTAGGGCCGGGAAACACCATATATTTT
CDR3aa: CASSLTVGPGNTIYF

j_gene: TRBJ2-1
d_gene: TRBD2
v_gene: TRBV27
abundance: once
CDR3nt: TGTGCCAGCAGTTTATCGTCGGGAGGGCCTCTCTATGAGCAGTTCTTC
CDR3aa: CASSLSSGGPLYEQFF

j_gene: TRBJ1-3
d_gene: -
v_gene: TRBV14
abundance: -
CDR3nt: TGTGCCAGCAGCCCCCGGCTAAAAGACACCATATATTTT
CDR3aa: CASSPRLKDTIYF

j_gene: TRBJ1-3
d_gene: -
v_gene: TRBV11-3
abundance: once
CDR3nt: TGTGAGGGGACTTTTGGGGGCTCTGGAAACACCATATATTTT
CDR3aa: CEGTFGGSGNTIYF

j_gene: TRBJ1-2
d_gene: -
v_gene: TRBV4-2
abundance: -
CDR3nt: TGTGCCAGCAGTCTTCGCACGGACTTGAACTATGGCTACACCTTC
CDR3aa: CASSLRTDLNYGYTF

j_gene: TRBJ2-1
d_gene: TRBD2
v_gene: TRBV7-3
abundance: -
CDR3nt: TGTGCCAGCAGCTCCGAGCAACGTCCCGGGACTAGCGGGAGGGCAGATGAGCAGTTCTTC
CDR3aa: CASSSEQRPGTSGRADEQFF